The 19 T cell receptor beta chains reported below all come from one sample, sequenced in a study of T cell changes during pregnancy in multiple sclerosis. Sequencing was performed with immunoSEQ multiplex PCR; in TCRdb, only in-frame clones are kept and a portion is missing. This sample has around 81,000 clones, with around 90% found just once. The sequenced sample was peripheral blood, obtained after pregnancy. The origin of the receptors is a female donor in good health, enrolled as a control in a pregnancy study.

The V call is TRBV7-6, the J call TRBJ1-1; D call uncertain. V lost 3 bases, J lost 1 base, and 9 bases lay in between. The CDR3 runs to 14 residues. Germline V gives CDR1 SGHVS, CDR2 FNYEAQ. The CDR3 loop reads CASSFYPGNTEAFF. CDR3 nucleotides: TGTGCCAGCAGCTTCTACCCAGGGAACACTGAAGCTTTCTTT.

J is TRBJ1-2 and V is TRBV6-4; D not certain. Germline V gene lookup returns CDR1 MRHNA and CDR2 SNTAGT. V lost 7 bases and J lost 5, with 5 bases in between. This CDR3 region has 10 residues. For the CDR3, the DNA is TGTGCCAGCACCCCTTATGGCTACACCTTC. Translating it yields CASTPYGYTF.

Regarding this clone: Its ends do not fully match the called genes, so a read error is possible. This rearrangement joins TRBV7-8 to TRBJ2-7, with D possibly matching TRBD2 (5 bases). The CDR3 has 14 residues. The germline gives CDR1 SGHVS, CDR2 FQNEAQ. DNA for the CDR3: TGTGCCAGCAGCCTAGCTCCGAGCTCCTACGAGCAGTACTTC. It specifies CASSLAPSSYEQYF.

This sequence joins TRBV7-8 and TRBJ2-3; 10 nucleotides match TRBD2. This CDR3 has 17 amino acids. Germline V lookup: CDR1 SGHVS, CDR2 FQNEAQ. V shed 1 base and J 2 bases; nucleotides not matched to a gene: 6. The CDR3 nucleotides read TGTGCCAGCAGCTTAGAAGGACTAGCGGTAAACACAGATACGCAGTATTTT. Amino acids: CASSLEGLAVNTDTQYF.

V gene TRBV7-3 combines with J gene TRBJ2-1; no reliable D call. Per the germline V gene, CDR1 is SGHTA and CDR2 is FQGTGA. Between the trimmed V and J ends, which lost 8 bases and 2 bases, there was a span of 13 bases. CDR3 length equals 14 residues. The CDR3 DNA reads as TGTGCCAGCTGCGAGCCGCCCGCCTACAATGAGCAGTTCTTC. Amino acids: CASCEPPAYNEQFF.

V and J are TRBV9 and TRBJ2-3; 10 bases line up with TRBD2. The CDR3 totals 16 residues. Germline loops: CDR1 SGDLS, CDR2 YYNGEE. After removal of 4 bases from V and 6 bases from J, the junction contained 11 bases not matched to a gene. CDR3 sequence (DNA): TGTGCCAGCAGCCTCTTAGCGGGAGGATTGGAGGATACGCAGTATTTT. Protein product: CASSLLAGGLEDTQYF.

The genes are TRBV28 and TRBJ1-1; a possible D gene is TRBD1 (5 bases). There are 16 residues in the CDR3. V lost 4 bases and J 0 bases, leaving 15 bases between the germline ends. Germline V gene data show CDR1 as MDHEN and CDR2 as SYDVKM. The CDR3 nucleotides read TGTGCCAGCAGTTCCCCCCCCGACAGCATGAACACTGAAGCTTTCTTT. Translated: CASSSPPDSMNTEAFF.

This chain joins TRBV15 and TRBJ1-1, with D perhaps matching TRBD1 (5 bases). The CDR3 extends over 16 amino acids. Germline lookup yields CDR1 LNHNV and CDR2 YYDKDF (reference sequence). V lost 4 bases and J 4 bases, leaving 19 bases between the germline ends. The chain's CDR3 is CATSTIGGEIGTEAFF. The CDR3 nucleotides are TGTGCCACCAGCACTATCGGGGGGGAAATAGGCACTGAAGCTTTCTTT.

This clone was seen a single time. The genes are TRBV4-1 and TRBJ2-1; TRBD1 matches 10 bases. Trimming removed 2 bases from V and 9 bases from J; junction bases left unmatched: 10. CDR1 and CDR2 (germline): MGHRA, YSYEKL. The CDR3 length is 16 residues. The CDR3 sequence is CASSQTADRGVSEQFF. The CDR3, as DNA: TGCGCCAGCAGCCAAACTGCGGACAGGGGGGTCAGTGAGCAGTTCTTC.

This chain connects TRBV7-8 to TRBJ2-7; the D is unclear. CDR1 and CDR2 from the germline V gene are SGHVS and FQNEAQ. This CDR3 is 15 amino acids long. Trimming removed 0 bases at V and 0 bases at J, with 9 bases between. The DNA of the CDR3 is TGTGCCAGCAGCTTAGCTATCTGGGCCTCCTACGAGCAGTACTTC. As protein: CASSLAIWASYEQYF. The entire variable domain, with the rest obtained from reference TRBV7-8 and TRBJ2-7, is as follows: GAGVSQSPRYKVAKRGQDVALRCDPISGHVSLFWYQQALGQGPEFLTYFQNEAQLDKSGLPSDRFFAERPEGSVSTLKIQRTQQEDSAVYLCASSLAIWASYEQYFGPGTRLTVT.

The chain joins TRBV7-2 to TRBJ2-3; TRBD2 aligns across 10 bases. V shed 6 bases and J 5 bases; nucleotides not matched to a gene: 11. The CDR3 is made up of 16 amino acids. The germline CDR1 and CDR2 sequences are SGHTA and FQGNSA. The chain's CDR3 is CASSLSSGSPGDTQYF. The CDR3 bases are TGTGCCAGCAGTTTATCTAGCGGGAGTCCCGGAGATACGCAGTATTTT. Full variable domain (outside the CDR3, taken from reference TRBV7-2 and TRBJ2-3): GAGVSQSPSNKVTEKGKDVELRCDPISGHTALYWYRQSLGQGLEFLIYFQGNSAPDKSGLPSDRFSAERTGGSVSTLTIQRTQQEDSAVYLCASSLSSGSPGDTQYFGPGTRLTVL.

The chain uses TRBV5-1 and TRBJ1-4, with 7 bases lining up with TRBD1. The CDR3 length is 16 residues. Trimming at V came to 5 bases and at J to 4 bases, leaving 11 bases not matched to a gene. Per the germline V gene, CDR1 is SGHRS and CDR2 is YFSETQ. The DNA for the CDR3 is TGCGCCAGCAGGAGAACTTCCGGGACAGTTAATGAAAAACTGTTTTTT. Amino acid sequence: CASRRTSGTVNEKLFF.

This clone appeared a single time. This chain links TRBV28 with TRBJ2-7; tentatively, D is TRBD2 (5 bases). Trimming stripped 6 bases from V and 0 bases from J, with 12 bases between. Germline V CDR1 and CDR2: MDHEN, SYDVKM. The length of the CDR3 is 14 residues. The CDR3 is CASSTFGSSYEQYF. For the CDR3, the DNA is TGTGCCAGCAGCACCTTTGGGAGCTCCTACGAGCAGTACTTC. The full variable domain, rest sourced from reference TRBV28 and TRBJ2-7, is DVKVTQSSRYLVKRTGEKVFLECVQDMDHENMFWYRQDPGLGLRLIYFSYDVKMKEKGDIPEGYSVSREKKERFSLILESASTNQTSMYLCASSTFGSSYEQYFGPGTRLTVT.

The V gene is TRBV13, the J gene TRBJ2-5; no definite D call. V shed 0 bases and J shed 1 base, with 9 bases lying between them. The CDR3 consists of 15 residues. CDR1 and CDR2 from the germline V gene are PRHDT and FYEKMQ (reference sequence). The CDR3 here is CASSLGFLSQETQYF. The CDR3 DNA is TGTGCCAGCAGCTTAGGCTTCCTATCCCAAGAGACCCAGTACTTC.

The V gene is TRBV11-3, the J gene TRBJ2-1; 7 bases are a match to TRBD1. This CDR3 has 16 residues. Germline CDR1 SGHNT, CDR2 YENEEA. V lost 5 bases, J lost 2 bases, and 9 bases stayed unmatched. This CDR3 reads CASSNPRDRTYNEQFF. CDR3 sequence (DNA): TGTGCCAGCAGCAACCCCCGGGACAGAACCTACAATGAGCAGTTCTTC.

V and J are TRBV4-1 and TRBJ2-1, with D possibly being TRBD2 (6 bases). V was clipped by 1 base and J by 9 bases, with 22 bases between them. From germline, CDR1 is MGHRA and CDR2 YSYEKL. The CDR3 sequence is 17 residues long. CDR3 bases: TGCGCCAGCAGCCAAGGCATGGGGGGACTGTACGGGGGTGAGCAGTTCTTC. As protein: CASSQGMGGLYGGEQFF.

The chain recombines TRBV5-8 with TRBJ2-7, with 9 bases matching TRBD1. This CDR3 comprises 13 residues. The V gene end was trimmed by 5 bases and the J gene end by 5 bases; junction bases not matched to a gene: 5. Germline V gives CDR1 SGHTS, CDR2 YDEGEE. CDR3 in amino acids: CASRIRQGDEQYF. CDR3 nucleotides: TGTGCCAGCAGAATCAGACAGGGGGACGAGCAGTACTTC.

The V and J genes are TRBV7-9 and TRBJ2-3; 9 positions agree with TRBD2. This CDR3 is built from 18 residues. Unmatched junction bases numbered 12, after V lost 5 bases and J lost 0 bases. Germline V gene lookup returns CDR1 SEHNR and CDR2 FQNEAQ (reference sequence). DNA of the CDR3: TGTGCCAGCAGCCCCACAGCGGGAGGACGATCTAGCACAGATACGCAGTATTTT. Its translation: CASSPTAGGRSSTDTQYF.

The chain employs TRBV6-1 and TRBJ1-2; D gene ambiguous. Germline values: CDR1 MNHNS, CDR2 SASEGT. This CDR3 is 15 amino acids long. V lost 4 bases and J lost 2, with 14 bases in between. CDR3 sequence (DNA): TGTGCCAGCAGTGGTTTTGGTAAGGAGAACTATGGCTACACCTTC. Amino acid sequence: CASSGFGKENYGYTF.